The 13 T cell receptor beta chains given below trace back to one sample, sequenced in a study of T cell responses to AZD1222 COVID-19 vaccine. Sequenced by immunoSEQ multiplex PCR; TCRdb stores in-frame clones only, minus some. The sample has roughly 100,000 clones, around 91% seen once; the top ten hold around 4.8%. Sequenced material: peripheral blood, taken on day 0 of AZD1222 vaccination. The origin of the receptors is an adult in good health.

This sequence joins TRBV27 and TRBJ2-7; no definite D call. Germline CDR1 reads MNHEY; CDR2 reads SMNVEV (reference sequence). The CDR3 has 17 amino acids. The ends were cut back, 5 bases at V and 0 bases at J, with 20 bases in the middle. The CDR3 is CASSPSTHLRPSYEQYF. In nucleotides, the CDR3 is TGTGCCAGCAGTCCGTCGACCCATCTTCGGCCCTCCTACGAGCAGTACTTC.

The J gene is TRBJ1-5, the V gene TRBV9; perhaps TRBD1 as D (5 bases). The CDR3 has 14 residues. Germline V gene sequence: CDR1 SGDLS, CDR2 YYNGEE. V was cut by 0 bases and J by 7 bases, with 11 bases left in between. The CDR3 DNA is TGTGCCAGCAGCGTAGCTGGGCGGGGGCAGCCCCAGCATTTT. Residues: CASSVAGRGQPQHF.

This rearrangement joins TRBV7-6 to TRBJ2-1; D possibly uses TRBD1 or TRBD2 (5 bases each). This CDR3 region has 13 residues. Germline V gives CDR1 SGHVS, CDR2 FNYEAQ. V was cut by 4 bases and J by 9 bases, with 13 bases left in between. This CDR3 is CASSSRDPSEQFF. CDR3 in DNA: TGTGCCAGCAGCTCCAGGGACCCCTCTGAGCAGTTCTTC.

The chain recombines TRBV30 with TRBJ2-2; 10 bases align to TRBD2. V dropped 1 base and J dropped 6; count of bases not matched to a gene: 11. The CDR3 contains 17 residues. In germline, CDR1 is GTSNPN, CDR2 SVGIG (reference sequence). In nucleotides, the CDR3 is TGTGCCTGGAGTGCCCACTGGGCTAGCGGGGGCCCCGGGGAGCTGTTTTTT. It is translated as CAWSAHWASGGPGELFF.

The chain has TRBV7-3 and TRBJ2-2; 9 nucleotides agree with TRBD1. In germline, CDR1 is SGHTA, CDR2 FQGTGA. V shed 5 bases, J shed 7 bases, and the junction held 11 bases outside the gene matches. This CDR3 region has 16 residues. CDR3 amino acids: CASSTRTGERNGELFF. CDR3 bases: TGTGCCAGCAGCACCAGGACAGGGGAGAGGAACGGGGAGCTGTTTTTT.

The chain uses TRBV5-1 and TRBJ1-4, with D hard to call. CDR3 size: 15 residues. Germline V CDR1 and CDR2: SGHRS, YFSETQ. V was clipped by 1 base and J by 7 bases, with 14 bases between them. DNA for the CDR3: TGCGCCAGCAGCTTGTCGAGTTCCCGGGGTGAAAAACTGTTTTTT. Amino acid sequence: CASSLSSSRGEKLFF.

J is TRBJ1-1 and V is TRBV9; D gene unclear. Trimming took off 3 bases at V and 0 bases at J, with 12 bases between the two ends. CDR3 length: 15 amino acids. CDR1 is SGDLS and CDR2 is YYNGEE in the germline V gene. The CDR3 nucleotides read TGTGCCAGCAGCGCTGGCAAGGTCGTGAACACTGAAGCTTTCTTT. It is translated as CASSAGKVVNTEAFF. The entire variable domain, with the rest obtained from reference TRBV9 and TRBJ1-1, is as follows: DSGVTQTPKHLITATGQRVTLRCSPRSGDLSVYWYQQSLDQGLQFLIQYYNGEERAKGNILERFSAQQFPDLHSELNLSSLELGDSALYFCASSAGKVVNTEAFFGQGTRLTVV.

The chain has TRBV5-4 and TRBJ1-2; 8 bases are shared with TRBD1. The CDR3 is 14 residues long. Germline CDR1 and CDR2: SGHNT and YYREEE (reference sequence). V gave up 4 bases and J gave up 2 bases; unmatched junction bases: 4. The CDR3: CASSTGQANYGYTF. CDR3 in DNA: TGTGCCAGCAGCACGGGACAGGCCAACTATGGCTACACCTTC.

The chain has TRBV2 and TRBJ1-1; tentatively, D is TRBD1 (5 bases). The CDR3 extends over 13 amino acids. V lost 6 bases and J 1 base, leaving 9 bases between the germline ends. Looked up from germline, CDR1 is SNHLY and CDR2 is FYNNEI. The CDR3 is CASRDGGNTEAFF. The CDR3 coding sequence is TGTGCCAGCAGGGACGGGGGGAACACTGAAGCTTTCTTT.

This chain uses TRBV9 with TRBJ1-2; D is undetermined. Germline V gene lookup returns CDR1 SGDLS and CDR2 YYNGEE. V shed 0 bases and J shed 5 bases, with 17 bases lying between them. This CDR3 comprises 16 residues. CDR3 coding DNA: TGTGCCAGCAGCGTAGCCCCTTCTCCTTATCCTTATGGCTACACCTTC. It is translated as CASSVAPSPYPYGYTF.

The chain combines TRBV18 with TRBJ2-7, with D tentatively TRBD1 (6 bases). Germline loops: CDR1 KGHSH, CDR2 LQKENI. Trimming removed 3 bases from V and 0 bases from J, with 9 bases in between. The CDR3 spans 14 residues. As DNA, the CDR3 is TGTGCCAGCTCACCGGCCAGGGGCTCCTACGAGCAGTACTTC. Translated: CASSPARGSYEQYF. The entire variable domain, with the rest obtained from reference TRBV18 and TRBJ2-7, is as follows: NAGVMQNPRHLVRRRGQEARLRCSPMKGHSHVYWYRQLPEEGLKFMVYLQKENIIDESGMPKERFSAEFPKEGPSILRIQQVVRGDSAAYFCASSPARGSYEQYFGPGTRLTVT.

V gene TRBV5-5 combines with J gene TRBJ1-1; perhaps TRBD1 as D (5 bases). The CDR3 is 16 residues long. V dropped 2 bases and J dropped 1 base, with 15 bases sitting between them. CDR1 and CDR2 from the germline V gene are SGHKS and YYEKEE (reference sequence). The CDR3 is CASSFREGWENTEAFF. For the CDR3, the DNA is TGTGCCAGCAGCTTCAGGGAGGGGTGGGAGAACACTGAAGCTTTCTTT.

The table lists this clone with a few counts. The chain uses TRBV6-4 and TRBJ2-1; 13 positions match TRBD2. V trimming: 2 bases; J trimming: 6 bases; junction bases outside the gene matches: 1. CDR3 size: 15 residues. Germline V gene sequence: CDR1 MRHNA, CDR2 SNTAGT. The CDR3: CASSDTSGGANEQFF. The CDR3 bases are TGTGCCAGCAGTGACACTAGCGGGGGGGCCAATGAGCAGTTCTTC.